The 4 T cell receptor beta chains given below trace back to one sample, sequenced in a study of T cells after yellow fever vaccination. TCRdb re-derived calls from the 5' RACE reads in MiXCR, one entry per CDR3 protein. The table lists about 150,000 distinct CDR3 sequences, around 6.3% of them singletons. Sequencing was performed on CD4+ T cells sorted from PBMCs, taken 10 days after the yellow fever booster vaccination. The receptors come from a man aged 25 to 40 who received the YFV17D yellow fever vaccine.

The chain joins TRBV5-4 to TRBJ2-1; tentatively, D is TRBD1 (6 bases). V lost 2 bases and J lost 4, with 10 bases in between. Germline lookup yields CDR1 SGHNT and CDR2 YYREEE (reference sequence). CDR3 size: 14 residues. This CDR3 is CASSFWTAYNEQFF. The CDR3 nucleotides are TGTGCCAGCAGCTTTTGGACAGCATACAATGAGCAGTTCTTC. Complete variable domain (other parts from reference TRBV5-4 and TRBJ2-1): ETGVTQSPTHLIKTRGQQVTLRCSSQSGHNTVSWYQQALGQGPQFIFQYYREEENGRGNFPPRFSGLQFPNYSSELNVNALELDDSALYLCASSFWTAYNEQFFGPGTRLTVL.

The CDR3 DNA follows: TGTGCCAGCAGCTACCGGAGTTACGAGCAGTACTTC. Its protein product is CASSYRSYEQYF. The chain employs TRBV6-6 and TRBJ2-7; D remains ambiguous. Germline V gene lookup returns CDR1 MNHNY and CDR2 SVGAGI (reference sequence). The CDR3 sequence is 12 residues long. V lost 6 bases and J 4 bases, leaving 10 bases between the germline ends.

This clonotype was seen more than once but under ten times. The V call is TRBV5-4, the J call TRBJ1-2; D call uncertain. Trimming stripped 0 bases from V and 7 bases from J, with 7 bases between. Looked up from germline, CDR1 is SGHNT and CDR2 is YYREEE (reference sequence). The CDR3 is made up of 12 amino acids. CDR3 protein: CASSLAVGGYTF. The DNA of the CDR3 is TGTGCCAGCAGCTTGGCCGTGGGTGGCTACACCTTC. Variable domain in full (rest from reference TRBV5-4 and TRBJ1-2): ETGVTQSPTHLIKTRGQQVTLRCSSQSGHNTVSWYQQALGQGPQFIFQYYREEENGRGNFPPRFSGLQFPNYSSELNVNALELDDSALYLCASSLAVGGYTFGSGTRLTVV.

This chain uses TRBV29-1 with TRBJ2-5; unclear D gene. Germline V gives CDR1 SQVTM, CDR2 ANQGSEA. With 4 bases removed from V and 4 bases from J, the gap between germline ends came to 16 bases. The CDR3 runs to 14 residues. In DNA form, the CDR3 reads TGCAGCGTTGGTTTGGGCTTAGGGCCAGAGACCCAGTACTTC. Residues: CSVGLGLGPETQYF.